This T cell receptor beta chain originates from a study of cytomegalovirus exposure and HLA in healthy donors (dated by TCRdb to between 2016 and 2019). Notes on the research overall: An earlier analysis of roughly 500 of the donors reported approximately 280 Gb of sequence data and 117 million unique TCR beta sequences obtained from about 180 million T cells. Because of strong linkage in the cohort, roughly five DR-DQ haplotypes were treated as single units for association and clustering. HLA typing covered class I and class II loci at four-digit resolution. All discovery cohort repertoires had been generated using a single sequencing platform. The study used immunosequencing to profile the T cell repertoires of approximately 630 subjects and linked those repertoires to cytomegalovirus serostatus. The genetic ancestry cluster associated with self-reported Caucasian donors included 65% to 90% of the approximately 400 genotyped donors. Among almost 400 genotyped donors of the cohort, an average of approximately 250,000 unique TCR beta nucleotide sequences were sequenced per donor, roughly 20% of them non-productive. The aim of the study was to test whether cataloging public T cell receptors could identify signatures of past pathogen exposure. An earlier analysis of 587 of the donors used high-throughput TCR beta sequencing to judge whether each TCR beta V gene segment behaved as functional or pseudogenic. Rather than drawing on any new phenotypic data, the later analysis identified candidate immune exposures from TCR beta sequences and the way those sequences occurred across donors. Along with the approximately 700-subject first cohort, a separate validation cohort of 120 different subjects was used. A later genetic analysis took genome-wide SNP genotypes for about 65% of the 666 donors and used that subset as a discovery cohort. A later analysis re-examined previously published TCR beta repertoires from more than 600 donors and added high-resolution HLA genotyping to investigate patterns of TCR occurrence. Typing coverage differed by locus: A, B, C, DRB1 and DQB1 were typed in about 620-640 donors, DQA1 in about 560, DPA1 in approximately 600, and DPB1 in approximately 450. Approximately 310 gigabases of sequencing data and roughly 80 million unique TCR sequences made up an early release that covered approximately 620 HLA-typed donors. The study combined high-throughput TCR immunosequencing, statistical association of individual TCRs with disease status, and machine learning to predict cytomegalovirus infection status. Donor age, sex, ethnicity and CMV serostatus were compiled together with the repertoire data. The paper's findings and limits, for the study overall: In an earlier analysis of a few hundred of the donors, most TCR beta V segments were observed in productive rearrangements about 87% or about 30% of the time, broadly matching IMGT annotations. According to the authors, the approach could potentially be generalized to other disease states and immunological phenotypes. A further reported finding was that TCR beta sequences accurately predicted the HLA-A and HLA-B alleles for most subjects in the first cohort. In a later analysis, TCR association rates were found to vary across HLA loci, with the most associated TCRs seen for DRB1 alleles and the fewest for HLA-C alleles. Because the 87-base-pair reads could not distinguish some IMGT-functional V segments, including TRBV6-2 and TRBV6-3, those segments were excluded. This cohort had only TCR beta chains sequenced, and the lack of alpha or paired-chain data limited which features could be detected. Roughly uniform sequencing depth across donors was assumed in presence/absence analyses, although this assumption may not hold. A later genetic analysis associated a missense DCLRE1C variant with V-gene and J-gene trimming of TCR beta chains, and an independent cohort replicated the association. Across donors, most TCR sequences were observed very rarely, whereas some public TCRs were present in many individuals. When HLA alleles, especially DR and DQ, strongly co-occurred, TCR associations were difficult to assign to individual alleles. Specific HLA alleles were associated with 15,000 to 20,000 TCR beta sequences at a false discovery rate of 0.05 in a later analysis. The study gave a list of some 150 TCR beta chains associated with cytomegalovirus. Because HLA typing was missing for some donors at each locus, association tests included only the typed subset. In a later genetic analysis, fewer N-insertions in productive TCRs were reported among donors in an Asian-associated ancestry cluster than the roughly 670-donor mean. In a later analysis, HLA-associated TCR beta chains were found to be more clonally expanded and to have lower generation probabilities than equally common non-associated chains. In a later analysis, most CMV-associated TCR beta chains were found to appear HLA-restricted, with HLA associations seemingly driven largely by CMV exposure. Linkage disequilibrium might explain the correlated functional status among segregating V segments, but an unknown experimental factor could not be ruled out. A few of the identified cytomegalovirus-associated TCR beta chains were confirmed in vitro to be specific for cytomegalovirus antigens. In both the original and validation cohorts, the classifier was reported to diagnose cytomegalovirus status with high specificity and sensitivity. Approximately 18 rarely observed V segments, including chromosome 9 orphons, were excluded from the earlier analysis of 550 to 700 of the donors because counts were too low. Immune exposure information for the cohort was limited to CMV serostatus. Several of the top co-occurrence clusters appeared to be linked to parvovirus B19, influenza, CMV and Epstein-Barr virus, according to a later analysis. The sequencing pipeline was judged likely to have produced a cluster of highly shared sequence variants as a technical artifact.

In total, approximately 610 healthy bone marrow donors made up the cohort. At the time of sampling, every cohort member was nominally healthy, though immune exposures that went unrecorded were likely present. The donor was CMV seropositive and was included in the group of approximately 310 seropositive cohort members. Every donor gave a peripheral blood sample, and the peripheral blood mononuclear cells from that sample were used for TCR beta sequencing. The Qiagen DNeasy Blood Extraction Kit was used to extract genomic DNA from the blood cell samples. With respect to this clone: Its antigen is currently not known. No much larger clonotype is one base removed from it; base qualities were not supplied.

Libraries were built with the immunoSEQ multiplex PCR assay. For the multiplex PCR, a mixture combining 60 forward primers for TCR Vbeta segments and 13 reverse primers for TCR Jbeta segments was used. A multiplex PCR assay on genomic DNA amplified the CDR3 region of rearranged TCR beta genes. The Illumina HiSeq System was used to sequence the amplified TCR beta libraries as 87-base-pair reads. Per the source publication's procedure: Across the 600 to 700 repertoires, a later analysis counted 60 million to 90 million unique TCR beta chains, 9.5 million to 13 million of which were shared by at least two donors. A nearest-neighbor algorithm error-corrected the raw reads and collapsed the reads into unique sequences, merging closely related sequences to remove PCR and sequencing errors. V, D and J gene segments were assigned by aligning CDR3 sequences to IMGT reference sequences. For a sequence to be retained, a match of at least six nucleotides was required to both a V gene segment and a J gene segment. A rearrangement was called productive if the CDR3 had no stop codons and remained in frame with V and J, and every other rearrangement was called non-productive. CDR3 was defined according to IMGT convention as the region running from the second conserved V-encoded cysteine to the conserved J-encoded phenylalanine. Sequences without an unambiguous match to a single V gene segment were excluded from the earlier analysis of about 630 of the donors. An earlier analysis of a few hundred of the donors called V segments functional above 56.7% productive rearrangements and segregating when the between-donor standard deviation exceeded 5%. To diagnose cytomegalovirus status from the catalog of TCR beta chain sequences, a statistical classification framework was built. In a later analysis, V and J genes were assigned by comparing TCR nucleotide sequences against IMGT/GENE-DB human TR gene sequences. The TCRdist pipeline was used in a later analysis to assign CDR3 sequences and most-parsimonious VDJ recombination scenarios. In a later analysis, each TCR beta chain was defined by its CDR3 amino acid sequence together with its V-gene family, and reads lacking a unique V-gene family were excluded. In a later analysis, 550 to 650 highly shared, low-generation-probability nucleotide sequences were removed to address suspected cross-contamination and a sequencing artifact. A later analysis calculated a clonal expansion index for each public chain from normalized within-repertoire ranks of inferred template counts. In a later analysis, generation probabilities were computed with a VDJ recombination model fitted to out-of-frame rearrangements, and the resulting probabilities were checked against IGoR. In a later analysis, TCR-TCR, TCR-HLA and TCR-CMV co-occurrence was scored with hypergeometric tests, and a repertoire-size bias correction was applied to TCR pairs. In a later analysis, false discovery rates were estimated by permuting HLA or CMV assignments 20 times. In a later analysis, co-occurring TCRs were grouped using DBSCAN, and TCRdist sequence similarity was added for clustering within HLA-allele-positive subsets. Repertoires with fewer than 30,000 or more than 120,000 public chains were left out of co-occurrence clustering, as were five repertoires with anomalous nucleotide sharing. Imported from immuneACCESS, the table was reduced by TCRdb to in-frame sequences with V and J called. These copies leave out some clones; in studies compared against another copy, an unresolved V gene accounts for under half, and the cause of the remainder is not known. V and J calls plus clone size are reproduced from that table; the DNA served to infer D and trimming. The sample has 150,000 to 200,000 clones on record, around 81% of them singletons. The ten largest clones add up to about 1.9% of the sample.

CDR1 is given as SGHNT and CDR2 as YYREEE, both from the germline V gene (reference sequence). Trimming accounts for 4 bases at V and 8 bases at J, while the number of junction bases matched to no gene is 10. The CDR3 runs 14 amino acids, cysteine and phenylalanine included. The CDR3 DNA has 42 bases and is translated from base 1. Sequences were obtained from PBMCs. This TCR was sampled from a woman aged 25 to 39 in good health and CMV-seropositive. The sequence joins TRBV5-4 to TRBJ1-2; 8 central nucleotides agree with TRBD1. The CDR3 is CASSKTTGGDGYTF. The DNA sequence reads TGTGCCAGCAGCAAGACTACAGGGGGGGACGGCTACACCTTC. The entire variable domain, with the stretches around the CDR3 drawn from the reference TRBV5-4 and TRBJ1-2 proteins, is ETGVTQSPTHLIKTRGQQVTLRCSSQSGHNTVSWYQQALGQGPQFIFQYYREEENGRGNFPPRFSGLQFPNYSSELNVNALELDDSALYLCASSKTTGGDGYTFGSGTRLTVV.